This T cell receptor (beta chain) was documented in a study of cytomegalovirus exposure and HLA in healthy donors (dated by TCRdb to about 2017). About the study as a whole: An earlier analysis of a few hundred of the donors reported 276 Gb of sequence data and 95 million to 120 million unique TCR beta sequences obtained from some 170 million T cells. An early release that covered about 600 HLA-typed donors contained approximately 300 gigabases of sequencing data and tens of millions of unique TCR sequences. Of the roughly 390 genotyped donors, roughly 80% fell in the genetic ancestry cluster associated with self-reported Caucasian donors. The study was designed to test whether signatures of past pathogen exposure could be identified by cataloging public T cell receptors. The study profiled the T cell repertoires of hundreds of subjects by immunosequencing and related them to cytomegalovirus serostatus. In addition to the first cohort of 666 subjects, a separate validation cohort of approximately 110 different subjects was used. The study combined high-throughput TCR immunosequencing, statistical association of individual TCRs with disease status, and machine learning to predict cytomegalovirus infection status. A later analysis re-analyzed previously published TCR beta repertoires from 550 to 700 donors and added high-resolution HLA genotyping to study TCR occurrence patterns. In the later analysis, no new phenotypic data were used to find candidate immune exposures; instead, reliance was placed on TCR beta sequences and their occurrence across donors. An earlier analysis of some 500 of the donors used high-throughput TCR beta sequencing to judge whether each TCR beta V gene segment behaved as functional or pseudogenic. Alongside the repertoire data, information on donor age, sex, ethnicity and CMV serostatus was compiled. A later genetic analysis took genome-wide SNP genotypes for about three fifths of the 666 donors and used that subset as a discovery cohort. All discovery cohort repertoires had been generated on a single sequencing platform. HLA typing included class I and class II loci at four-digit resolution. Typing coverage varied by locus: roughly 620-630 donors for A, B, C, DRB1 and DQB1; approximately 520 for DQA1; around 570 for DPA1; roughly 450 for DPB1. Several DR-DQ haplotypes were handled as single units for association and clustering because linkage in the cohort was strong. Among about 390 genotyped donors of the cohort, an average of approximately 240,000 unique TCR beta nucleotide sequences were sequenced per donor, 15% to 20% of them non-productive.

This clone was recorded once. What antigen it recognizes has not been identified. Base qualities are missing; no much larger clone stands one base away. In total, more than 500 healthy bone marrow donors made up the cohort. At the time of sampling, all cohort members were nominally healthy, though unrecorded immune exposures were likely present. The donor was CMV seropositive and was included in the group of 250 to 350 seropositive cohort members. Every donor gave a peripheral blood sample, and the peripheral blood mononuclear cells from that sample were used for TCR beta sequencing. The Qiagen DNeasy Blood Extraction Kit was used to extract genomic DNA from the blood cell samples. Beyond this particular receptor, the publication reports: About 17 rarely observed V segments, including chromosome 9 orphons, were excluded from the earlier analysis of approximately 600 of the donors because counts were too low. A few of the identified cytomegalovirus-associated TCR beta chains were confirmed in vitro to be specific for cytomegalovirus antigens. Because HLA typing was missing for some donors at each locus, association tests included only the typed subset. A later analysis associated 17,000 or so TCR beta sequences with specific HLA alleles at a false discovery rate of 0.05. In a later analysis, several top co-occurrence clusters were reported to appear linked to parvovirus B19, influenza, CMV and Epstein-Barr virus. According to a later genetic analysis, donors in an Asian-associated ancestry cluster had fewer N-insertions in productive TCRs than the roughly 670-donor mean. Correlated functional status among segregating V segments might reflect linkage disequilibrium, but an unknown experimental factor could not be ruled out. In the study, around 150 TCR beta chains were listed as associated with cytomegalovirus. The cohort was sequenced for TCR beta chains only, and without alpha or paired-chain data the features that could be detected were limited. In both the original and validation cohorts, the classifier was reported to diagnose cytomegalovirus status with high specificity and sensitivity. A further reported finding was that TCR beta sequences accurately predicted the HLA-A and HLA-B alleles for most subjects in the first cohort. In an earlier analysis of approximately 590 of the donors, most TCR beta V segments appeared in productive rearrangements about 87% or about 30% of the time, broadly matching IMGT annotations. Sequencing depth was assumed to be roughly uniform across donors in the presence/absence analyses, though that assumption may not hold. Strong co-occurrence of HLA alleles, especially DR and DQ, made assigning TCR associations to individual alleles difficult. In a later analysis, HLA-associated TCR beta chains were found to be more clonally expanded and to have lower generation probabilities than equally common non-associated chains. The sequencing pipeline was judged likely to have produced a cluster of highly shared sequence variants as a technical artifact. A later analysis found that TCR association rates varied across HLA loci, with DRB1 alleles showing the most associated TCRs and HLA-C alleles the fewest. Most TCR sequences were seen in very few donors, while some public TCRs were found in many individuals. CMV serostatus was the only immune exposure information available for the cohort. A later analysis found that most CMV-associated TCR beta chains appeared HLA-restricted, with HLA associations seemingly driven largely by CMV exposure. According to the authors, the approach could potentially be generalized to other disease states and immunological phenotypes. A later genetic analysis associated a missense DCLRE1C variant with V-gene and J-gene trimming of TCR beta chains, and an independent cohort replicated the association. Because the 87-base-pair reads could not distinguish some IMGT-functional V segments, including TRBV6-2 and TRBV6-3, those segments were excluded.

The method behind the library was the immunoSEQ multiplex PCR assay. For the multiplex PCR, a mixture combining 60 forward primers for TCR Vbeta segments and 13 reverse primers for TCR Jbeta segments was used. The CDR3 region of rearranged TCR beta genes was amplified from genomic DNA by a multiplex PCR assay. The Illumina HiSeq System was used to sequence the amplified TCR beta libraries as 87-base-pair reads. In the source study's methods: A later analysis counted about 80 million unique TCR beta chains across the 550 to 800 repertoires, and approximately 11 million of these chains were shared by at least two donors. Raw reads were error-corrected and collapsed into unique sequences by a nearest-neighbor algorithm in which closely related sequences were merged to remove PCR and sequencing errors. Alignment of CDR3 sequences to IMGT reference sequences was used to assign V, D and J gene segments. For a sequence to be retained, at least a six-nucleotide match to both a V gene segment and a J gene segment was required. Rearrangements were called productive when the CDR3 lacked stop codons and stayed in frame with V and J; all others were non-productive. Following IMGT convention, CDR3 was defined as the stretch from the second conserved V-encoded cysteine to the conserved J-encoded phenylalanine. Sequences without an unambiguous match to a single V gene segment were excluded from the earlier analysis of about 640 of the donors. An earlier analysis of several hundred of the donors classified V segments as functional when productive rearrangements were above 56.7% and as segregating when the standard deviation between donors was above 5%. A statistical classification framework was built to diagnose cytomegalovirus status from the catalog of TCR beta chain sequences. In a later analysis, TCR nucleotide sequences were compared against IMGT/GENE-DB human TR gene sequences so that V and J genes could be assigned. A later analysis assigned CDR3 sequences and most-parsimonious VDJ recombination scenarios with the TCRdist pipeline. In a later analysis, every TCR beta chain was defined by the combination of its CDR3 amino acid sequence and its V-gene family, and reads without a unique V-gene family were dropped. As a way to deal with suspected cross-contamination and a sequencing artifact, a later analysis dropped nearly 600 nucleotide sequences that were highly shared and had low generation probability. For each public chain, a later analysis derived a clonal expansion index from normalized ranks of inferred template counts within each repertoire. In a later analysis, generation probabilities were computed using a VDJ recombination model fitted to out-of-frame rearrangements, and the results were checked against IGoR. Hypergeometric tests were used in a later analysis to score TCR-TCR, TCR-HLA and TCR-CMV co-occurrence, with a repertoire-size bias correction applied to the TCR pairs. In a later analysis, false discovery rates were estimated by permuting HLA or CMV assignments 20 times. A later analysis grouped co-occurring TCRs with DBSCAN, adding TCRdist sequence similarity when clustering within HLA-allele-positive subsets. Co-occurrence clustering excluded repertoires with fewer than 30,000 or more than 120,000 public chains, plus five with anomalous nucleotide sharing. Held by TCRdb, this immuneACCESS table contains in-frame sequences only and omits some clones. Under half of the omission traces to an unresolved V gene where checked; the cause of the rest is unknown. V, J and clone size reflect that table, while D and trimming were determined from the DNA. This sample has about 150,000 clones in its table, and roughly 80% of those were observed once. About 7.1% of the sample belongs to the ten largest clones.

V was cut back by 7 bases and J by 4 bases, leaving a gap of 14 bases between them. CDR1 is given as SGHNT and CDR2 as YYREEE, both from the germline V gene (reference sequence). From cysteine to phenylalanine, the CDR3 is 14 amino acids long. CDR3 DNA is the only sequence kept; it has 42 bases, read in frame from the first base. This receptor chain uses TRBV5-4 and TRBJ1-4, with an unclear D gene assignment. The sample comprised PBMCs. The TCR comes from a woman aged 50 to 60 in good health and CMV-seropositive. The CDR3 corresponds to CASSTRDLNEKLFF. The DNA sequence is given as TGTGCCAGCTCAACCCGGGATCTTAATGAAAAACTGTTTTTT. Reference TRBV5-4 and TRBJ1-4 proteins supply the regions before and after the CDR3; the full variable domain is: ETGVTQSPTHLIKTRGQQVTLRCSSQSGHNTVSWYQQALGQGPQFIFQYYREEENGRGNFPPRFSGLQFPNYSSELNVNALELDDSALYLCASSTRDLNEKLFFGSGTQLSVL.